The table lists the clone carrying this TCR beta chain with many counts. A single record per CDR3 protein comes from TCRdb applying MiXCR to the 5' RACE reads. The repertoire includes under 900,000 distinct CDR3 sequences, roughly 12% of them detected once, and about 1.6% sits in the top ten. The trim removed 5 bases at V and 3 bases at J, leaving 5 bases unmatched. CDR3 length equals 14 residues. This sample stems from a study of identical twins. These records were also assigned to another study, of yellow fever vaccine responses in identical twins.

The chain carries TRBV12-3 or TRBV12-4 and TRBJ2-7, with 9 positions matching TRBD1. Source material: PBMCs. This TCR came from a woman between 18 and 30 years old in good health. This CDR3 reads CASSRTGDLYEQYF. CDR3 nucleotides: TGTGCCAGCAGTAGGACAGGGGATCTCTACGAGCAGTACTTC.